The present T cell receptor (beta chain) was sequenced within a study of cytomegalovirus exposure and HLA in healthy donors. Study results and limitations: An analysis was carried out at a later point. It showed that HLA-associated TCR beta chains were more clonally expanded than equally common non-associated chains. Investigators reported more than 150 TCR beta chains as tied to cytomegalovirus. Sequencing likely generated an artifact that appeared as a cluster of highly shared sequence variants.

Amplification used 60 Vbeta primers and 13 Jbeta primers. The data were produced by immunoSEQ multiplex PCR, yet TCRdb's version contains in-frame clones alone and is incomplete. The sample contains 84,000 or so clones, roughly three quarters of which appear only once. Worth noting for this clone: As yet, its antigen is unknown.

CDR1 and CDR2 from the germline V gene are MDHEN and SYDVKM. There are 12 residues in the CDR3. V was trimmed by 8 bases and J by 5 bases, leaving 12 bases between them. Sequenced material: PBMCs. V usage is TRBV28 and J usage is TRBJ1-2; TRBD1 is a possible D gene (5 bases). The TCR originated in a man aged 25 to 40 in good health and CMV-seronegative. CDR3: CASSPGHYGYTF. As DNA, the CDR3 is TGTGCCAGCTCCCCAGGGCATTATGGCTACACCTTC.